The clone carrying this T cell receptor beta chain was detected only once. The data derive from a study of blood T cell repertoires in COVID-19. V was clipped by 10 bases and J by 3 bases; unmatched bases: 9. CDR1 and CDR2 from the germline V gene are SEHNR and FQNEAQ (reference sequence). The CDR3 is made up of 14 amino acids. Profiling relied on immunoSEQ multiplex PCR, and the TCRdb table lists in-frame clones only, not all of them. Of roughly 180,000 clones listed, 84% are singletons. Material: peripheral blood. The chain has TRBV7-9 and TRBJ1-1; the match to TRBD1 covers 9 bases. The receptor was derived from a man in his forties who had recovered from COVID-19. CDR3 DNA: TGTGCCACCAAGGACAGGGGAGGTGACACTGAAGCTTTCTTT. Translation gives CATKDRGGDTEAFF.